The 21 T cell receptor beta chains below were found in one sample sequenced in a study of OX40 agonist ivuxolimab in advanced cancers. Clones were sequenced by immunoSEQ multiplex PCR, and TCRdb holds only the in-frame ones, with some missing. The table lists around 33,000 clones, approximately 89% of them singletons, with around a tenth in the top ten. The sequencing here drew on CD4+ or CD8+ T cells sorted from blood, taken in a trial of the OX40 agonist ivuxolimab. These receptors all come from an adult with an advanced solid tumor such as melanoma, head and neck, liver or kidney cancer.

V usage is TRBV5-5 and J usage is TRBJ2-2, with 8 positions matching TRBD1. With 4 bases clipped from V and 7 bases from J, the junction kept 3 bases outside the gene matches. CDR3 length: 13 residues. Germline assignment: CDR1 SGHKS and CDR2 YYEKEE (reference sequence). The CDR3 spells CASSRQGFGELFF. The CDR3 nucleotides are TGTGCCAGCAGCCGACAGGGGTTCGGGGAGCTGTTTTTT.

The V gene is TRBV19, the J gene TRBJ2-2; 11 bases agree with TRBD2. In germline, CDR1 is LNHDA, CDR2 SQIVND (reference sequence). The V gene end was trimmed by 10 bases and the J gene end by 4 bases; junction bases not matched to a gene: 8. The CDR3 spans 15 residues. The CDR3 here is CATTLAGVGTGELFF. CDR3 nucleotide sequence: TGTGCCACCACACTAGCGGGAGTAGGCACCGGGGAGCTGTTTTTT.

For the CDR3, the DNA is TGTGCCAGCAGTTATCAAACAGGGGGCATCACAGATACGCAGTATTTT. It specifies CASSYQTGGITDTQYF. This chain joins TRBV6-5 and TRBJ2-3; 9 bases agree with TRBD1. V gave up 3 bases and J gave up 2 bases; unmatched junction bases: 6. The germline CDR1 and CDR2 sequences are MNHEY and SVGAGI. The CDR3 sequence is 16 residues long.

This clone appeared a single time. The V gene is TRBV5-4, the J gene TRBJ1-1, with TRBD1 as a possible D gene (5 bases). V lost 3 bases, J lost 0 bases, and 12 bases lay in between. Germline CDR1 SGHNT, CDR2 YYREEE (reference sequence). This CDR3 spans 15 amino acids. CDR3: CASSSGVGLNTEAFF. In DNA, the CDR3 is TGTGCCAGCAGCTCAGGTGTGGGACTGAACACTGAAGCTTTCTTT.

CDR3 sequence reads: CASGLMGARLSNQPQHF. CDR3 in DNA: TGCGCCAGCGGCCTTATGGGGGCTAGATTAAGCAATCAGCCCCAGCATTTT. The rearrangement uses TRBV23-1 and TRBJ1-5, with D perhaps TRBD1 (6 bases). TRBV23-1 is treated as an ORF (open reading frame) with a function not yet certain. The CDR3 is 17 residues long. V was pared by 8 bases and J by 1 base, with 21 bases between.

This clone was found once. V and J are TRBV19 and TRBJ2-1; D not certain. This CDR3 region has 13 residues. CDR1 is LNHDA and CDR2 is SQIVND in the germline V gene (reference sequence). Trimming pared 2 bases from V and 13 bases from J, leaving 15 bases between. CDR3 in amino acids: CASSIPDIPSQFF. DNA for the CDR3: TGTGCCAGTAGTATACCCGATATTCCCTCCCAGTTCTTC.

The chain employs TRBV6-1 and TRBJ2-7; TRBD1 matches 9 bases. The J segment lost 1 base and the V segment lost 6 bases, leaving 7 bases of the junction unmatched. The CDR3 length is 15 residues. Germline loops: CDR1 MNHNS, CDR2 SASEGT. CDR3 DNA sequence: TGTGCCAGCAGATCAAAGGGACAGGGATCCTACGAGCAGTACTTC. This encodes CASRSKGQGSYEQYF.

V gene TRBV10-2 combines with J gene TRBJ2-5, with 7 bases aligning to TRBD2. V lost 7 bases, J lost 3 bases, and 5 bases stayed unmatched. The CDR3 extends over 13 amino acids. Germline V gene lookup returns CDR1 WSHSY and CDR2 SAAADI. The CDR3 loop reads CASKRSGEETQYF. CDR3 DNA: TGCGCCAGCAAGAGGAGCGGGGAAGAGACCCAGTACTTC.

This rearrangement joins TRBV27 to TRBJ2-3, with no clear D. CDR1 MNHEY and CDR2 SMNVEV come from the germline V gene (reference sequence). The CDR3 totals 13 residues. V lost 5 bases and J 2 bases, leaving 8 bases between the germline ends. CDR3 residues: CASSQRNTDTQYF. The DNA of the CDR3 is TGTGCCAGCAGTCAACGGAACACAGATACGCAGTATTTT.

This chain uses TRBV28 with TRBJ1-2; D remains unclear. V gave up 5 bases and J gave up 4 bases, with 11 bases separating them. This CDR3 has 13 amino acids. Germline V lookup: CDR1 MDHEN, CDR2 SYDVKM. CDR3 bases: TGTGCCAGCAGTCCCGGGGATAGCTATGGCTACACCTTC. Protein product: CASSPGDSYGYTF.

CDR3 protein: CASSYTRFRGDEQYF. CDR3 sequence (DNA): TGTGCCAGCAGTTACACGAGATTCCGGGGTGACGAGCAGTACTTC. J is TRBJ2-7 and V is TRBV6-5; weak D call: TRBD2 (5 bases). Trimming pared 2 bases from V and 5 bases from J, leaving 16 bases between. The CDR3 is 15 amino acids. Germline V lookup: CDR1 MNHEY, CDR2 SVGAGI.

The chain combines TRBV10-3 with TRBJ2-7; 7 positions match TRBD2. Germline CDR1 reads ENHRY; CDR2 reads SYGVKD. The V and J ends lost 4 bases and 4 bases, in that order; junction bases with no gene match: 7. This CDR3 has 14 residues. The CDR3 loop reads CAISGSSGRYEQYF. CDR3 nucleotides: TGTGCCATCAGTGGGTCTAGCGGAAGATACGAGCAGTACTTC.

This sequence joins TRBV5-1 and TRBJ2-1; D may be TRBD2 (5 bases). There are 18 residues in the CDR3. Germline V CDR1 and CDR2: SGHRS, YFSETQ. The V end was cut by 2 bases, the J end by 4 bases, with 22 bases between. This chain's CDR3 is CASSFISVGSLIYNEQFF. In DNA, the CDR3 is TGCGCCAGCAGCTTTATTAGCGTAGGATCCCTGATTTACAATGAGCAGTTCTTC.

A note on this clone: At the DNA level, this CDR3 is encoded by other sequences in the same sample as well. The chain is built from TRBV28 and TRBJ1-1; tentative D call: TRBD1 (6 bases). Trimming cost V 5 bases and J 11 bases, with 15 bases left between them. CDR1 and CDR2 (germline): MDHEN, SYDVKM. There are 12 residues in the CDR3. The DNA for the CDR3 is TGTGCCAGCAGTGAGGGGGACGGCGAGGCTTTCTTT. It specifies CASSEGDGEAFF.

The V gene is TRBV30, the J gene TRBJ2-2, with D possibly TRBD2 on 6 matching bases. From germline, CDR1 is GTSNPN and CDR2 SVGIG (reference sequence). Trimming shortened V by 0 bases and J by 2 bases, and 13 bases separated the two germline ends. The CDR3 has 16 residues. CDR3 loop: CAWSVGLYSNTGELFF. In DNA, the CDR3 is TGTGCCTGGAGTGTCGGACTATACTCAAACACCGGGGAGCTGTTTTTT.

The V and J genes are TRBV9 and TRBJ2-3, with D uncertain. The CDR3 loop spans 15 amino acids. CDR1 and CDR2 from the germline V gene are SGDLS and YYNGEE. V was shortened by 0 bases and J by 2 bases, with 10 bases between the two germline ends. The CDR3 loop is CASSVAIQTTDTQYF. The CDR3 region has the DNA TGTGCCAGCAGCGTAGCGATACAGACCACAGATACGCAGTATTTT. Variable domain in full (rest from reference TRBV9 and TRBJ2-3): DSGVTQTPKHLITATGQRVTLRCSPRSGDLSVYWYQQSLDQGLQFLIQYYNGEERAKGNILERFSAQQFPDLHSELNLSSLELGDSALYFCASSVAIQTTDTQYFGPGTRLTVL.

The rearrangement links TRBV19 to TRBJ2-1; D is uncertain. The CDR3 loop spans 14 amino acids. V was pared by 4 bases and J by 5 bases, with 12 bases between. Germline V CDR1 and CDR2: LNHDA, SQIVND (reference sequence). In nucleotides, the CDR3 is TGTGCCAGTAGTACCCTAAATCCCAACAATGAGCAGTTCTTC. Protein: CASSTLNPNNEQFF.

The rearrangement uses TRBV19 and TRBJ2-1; either TRBD1 or TRBD2 may fit D (5 bases each). Germline values: CDR1 LNHDA, CDR2 SQIVND (reference sequence). The CDR3 has 10 residues. Trimming took off 8 bases at V and 9 bases at J, with 8 bases between the two ends. CDR3 nucleotide sequence: TGTGCCAGTGGGGGTGGTGAGCAGTTCTTC. Its translation is CASGGGEQFF.

J is TRBJ2-7 and V is TRBV27; no reliable D call. V gave up 0 bases and J gave up 3 bases, with 6 bases separating them. The length of the CDR3 is 13 residues. Germline assignment: CDR1 MNHEY and CDR2 SMNVEV (reference sequence). CDR3 nucleotide sequence: TGTGCCAGCAGTTTATCCAAGTACTACGAGCAGTACTTC. Its protein is CASSLSKYYEQYF.

V is TRBV6-1 and J is TRBJ2-3; possibly TRBD1 for D (5 bases). V was trimmed by 7 bases and J by 8 bases, leaving 19 bases between them. CDR1 and CDR2 (germline): MNHNS, SASEGT. The CDR3 covers 14 residues. DNA of the CDR3: TGTGCCAGCATGGTAAACAGGATGCTCGGTACGCAGTATTTT. Its translation: CASMVNRMLGTQYF.

The rearrangement joins TRBV5-1 to TRBJ2-3; D unresolved. This CDR3 contains 13 residues. V shed 0 bases and J shed 6 bases, with 8 bases lying between them. The germline V gene has CDR1 SGHRS and CDR2 YFSETQ. The CDR3 sequence: CASSLGFLDTQYF. The CDR3 DNA follows: TGCGCCAGCAGCTTGGGGTTCCTGGATACGCAGTATTTT.